This T cell receptor (beta chain) was recorded in a study of T-cell reconstitution after alpha-beta-depleted transplantation in children. Unique molecular identifiers were used to barcode this TCRbeta library. TCRdb redid the calling of the PCR reads with MiXCR, one entry per CDR3 protein. There are about 870,000 distinct CDR3 sequences in the sample; roughly 15% occur only once, and approximately 5% lies in the top ten. Notes on this clonotype: Its antigen remains unknown.

The CDR3 consists of 14 residues. V was cut by 5 bases and J by 0 bases, with 11 bases left in between. Study observations and caveats: As was reported, about two months after transplant, alpha-beta T cells came from several hundred expanded graft clones. T-cell counts and diversity at one year following transplant were attributed mainly to newly produced T cells. Recipient T cells and thymic progenitors that survived were the source of the high TCRbeta diversity seen at day 60 in some patients.

The sequences come from PBMCs, mostly from graft donor cells, collected 360 days after TCRalphabeta/CD19-depleted stem cell transplant. The chain uses TRBV12-3 or TRBV12-4 and TRBJ2-7, with D uncertain. The source is a male patient aged 10-17 years who had a stem cell transplant for acute lymphoblastic leukemia, so the T cells may come from the graft donor. The CDR3 is CASSPIADSYEQYF. CDR3 nucleotide sequence: TGTGCCAGCAGTCCCATCGCGGACTCCTACGAGCAGTACTTC.